The 28 T cell receptor beta chains in this list originate from one sample, sequenced in a study of vaccination effects on CD4 cells after COVID-19. Their antigens remain unidentified. Assay: immunoSEQ multiplex PCR; the TCRdb copy retains only in-frame clones and omits some. This sample has tens of thousands of clones, with about 80% found just once. After expansion with viral peptide pools in the ViraFEST assay, antigen-specific CD4+ T cells were sequenced. Once cultured for around 11 days, the cells underwent separation to obtain CD4+ T cells. Two doses of either BNT162b2 or mRNA-1273 were given to each participant. This specimen was CD4+ T cells from PBMCs cultured with HCoV-229E spike peptides, taken after COVID-19 vaccination. These receptors originate from a human donor who received a COVID-19 vaccine.

This clone was counted only a few times. V usage is TRBV7-3 and J usage is TRBJ2-1; 8 nucleotides agree with TRBD2. The CDR3 is 16 residues long. J lost 4 bases, V lost 8 bases, and 13 bases had no gene match. The germline V gene encodes CDR1 SGHTA and CDR2 FQGTGA. The CDR3 nucleotides read TGTGCCAGCGGTCTATGGGTAGCGGGGTCTTACAATGAGCAGTTCTTC. Encoded protein: CASGLWVAGSYNEQFF.

The V gene is TRBV5-1, the J gene TRBJ1-6; no clear D gene. The V and J ends lost 7 bases and 6 bases respectively, with 8 bases between them. Germline loops: CDR1 SGHRS, CDR2 YFSETQ. The CDR3 has 12 residues. In nucleotides, the CDR3 is TGCGCCAGCCGGACGGCTAATTCACCCCTCCACTTT. Translation gives CASRTANSPLHF.

The chain has TRBV25-1 and TRBJ1-4, with 8 bases identical to TRBD1. CDR3 length: 14 residues. Germline CDR1 reads MGHDK; CDR2 reads SYGVNS. V lost 6 bases to trimming and J lost 3 bases; unmatched junction nucleotides: 3. The CDR3 protein is CASRPGQANEKLFF. The CDR3 DNA reads TGTGCCAGCAGACCGGGACAGGCTAATGAAAAACTGTTTTTT.

In the case of this clone: The junction shows a germline mismatch at one end, possibly a read error. The J gene is TRBJ1-2, the V gene TRBV18; D is undetermined. Germline V gene data show CDR1 as KGHSH and CDR2 as LQKENI. The CDR3 is 13 amino acids. The CDR3 reads CASSERTDYGYTF. The CDR3 DNA reads TGTGCCAGCTCCGAAAGGACGGACTATGGCTACACCTTT.

V gene TRBV5-1 combines with J gene TRBJ2-5; D is unclear. The germline CDR1 and CDR2 sequences are SGHRS and YFSETQ. V was trimmed by 1 base and J by 5 bases, leaving 15 bases between them. The CDR3 sequence is 15 residues long. The CDR3 reads CASSLSEQPGETQYF. CDR3 in DNA: TGCGCCAGCAGCTTGAGTGAACAGCCCGGGGAGACCCAGTACTTC.

CDR3 amino acids: CATSGPGSQETQYF. In nucleotides, the CDR3 is TGTGCCACCAGTGGCCCCGGGTCGCAAGAGACCCAGTACTTC. The chain uses TRBV24-1 and TRBJ2-5; D not certain. Germline lookup yields CDR1 KGHDR and CDR2 SFDVKD. CDR3 length equals 14 residues. Trimming removed 5 bases from V and 2 bases from J, with 11 bases in between.

V is TRBV21-1 and J is TRBJ2-5; the table calls TRBD1, which could not be checked here. TRBV21-1 is a pseudogene locus. The CDR3 covers 15 residues. The DNA of the CDR3 is TGTGCCAGCAGCAAATGGCGGCCAGGGGAAGAGACCCAGTACTTC. Translation: CASSKWRPGEETQYF.

The J gene is TRBJ2-3, the V gene TRBV20-1; a weak D match, TRBD2 (6 bases). The V and J ends lost 3 bases and 0 bases respectively, with 13 bases between them. Germline CDR1 reads DFQATT; CDR2 reads SNEGSKA (reference sequence). The CDR3 loop spans 15 amino acids. CDR3 sequence: CSASSSAGSTDTQYF. The CDR3 DNA sequence: TGCAGTGCTAGTAGTTCAGCGGGTAGCACAGATACGCAGTATTTT.

The chain joins TRBV21-1 to TRBJ1-5; the table's D gene call, TRBD1, was not cross checked with the DNA. TRBV21-1 is flagged as a pseudogene. This CDR3 is built from 17 residues. This CDR3 reads CASRGGTGASLNQPQHF. The DNA for the CDR3 is TGTGCCAGCAGGGGGGGGACAGGGGCATCACTCAATCAGCCCCAGCATTTT.

The chain has TRBV9 and TRBJ1-4; D gene uncertain. The germline gives CDR1 SGDLS, CDR2 YYNGEE. V was shortened by 4 bases and J by 5 bases, with 12 bases between the two germline ends. The CDR3 totals 14 residues. The chain's CDR3 is CASSSPGSNEKLFF. The CDR3 DNA reads TGTGCCAGCAGCTCCCCGGGGTCAAATGAAAAACTGTTTTTT.

The J gene is TRBJ1-5, the V gene TRBV30; D is perhaps TRBD1 (5 bases). This CDR3 is built from 12 residues. The V end lost 5 bases, the J end lost 3 bases, and 8 bases lay between the germline ends. Germline V gene sequence: CDR1 GTSNPN, CDR2 SVGIG (reference sequence). The DNA for the CDR3 is TGTGCCTGGGGGACGGACAATCAGCCCCAGCATTTT. Encoded protein: CAWGTDNQPQHF.

V usage is TRBV18 and J usage is TRBJ1-2, with D perhaps TRBD1 (5 bases). The CDR3 length is 14 residues. V lost 7 bases to trimming and J lost 6 bases, with 18 bases between them. Germline V gene data show CDR1 as KGHSH and CDR2 as LQKENI. CDR3 coding DNA: TGTGCCAGCTTCGCCCCCCAGGGAATCAATGGCTACACCTTC. Translated, it gives CASFAPQGINGYTF.

This clone came up once. The chain uses TRBV5-6 and TRBJ2-6, with D possibly being TRBD2 (5 bases). V lost 4 bases, J lost 2 bases, and 13 bases lay in between. Germline CDR1 and CDR2: SGHDT and YYEEEE. This CDR3 contains 16 residues. The CDR3 region has the DNA TGTGCCAGCAGCCTTCTCTCCGGGGCTGGGGCCAACGTCCTGACTTTC. Encoded protein: CASSLLSGAGANVLTF.

This rearrangement joins TRBV13 to TRBJ2-2; 7 nucleotides line up with TRBD2. Germline V CDR1 and CDR2: PRHDT, FYEKMQ (reference sequence). CDR3 length: 17 amino acids. V lost 2 bases, J lost 1 base, and 7 bases stayed unmatched. DNA of the CDR3: TGTGCCAGCAGCTTAAGTCCGGTAGCGGGGAACACCGGGGAGCTGTTTTTT. This translates into CASSLSPVAGNTGELFF.

The gene calls are TRBV30 and TRBJ1-3; D not certain. CDR1 and CDR2 from the germline V gene are GTSNPN and SVGIG (reference sequence). This CDR3 spans 14 amino acids. Trimming shortened V by 2 bases and J by 1 base, and 9 bases separated the two germline ends. Written as DNA, the CDR3 is TGTGCCTGGAGTAGGGCATGGTCTGGAAACACCATATATTTT. It is translated as CAWSRAWSGNTIYF.

The table lists this clone with a few counts. This chain uses TRBV16 with TRBJ1-6, with 11 bases identical to TRBD1. The CDR3 runs to 14 residues. Germline CDR1 and CDR2: KGHSY and FQNENV. The V gene end was trimmed by 6 bases and the J gene end by 5 bases; junction bases not matched to a gene: 0. Here the CDR3 DNA reads TGTGCCAGCAGGGGACAGGGGGATAATTCACCCCTCCACTTT. It specifies CASRGQGDNSPLHF.

The V gene is TRBV30, the J gene TRBJ2-6, with a possible D match to TRBD1 (5 bases). Trimming removed 0 bases at V and 2 bases at J, with 11 bases between. The CDR3 spans 16 residues. In germline, CDR1 is GTSNPN, CDR2 SVGIG (reference sequence). In DNA, the CDR3 is TGTGCCTGGAGTGTGTGGGGCATCACTGGGGCCAACGTCCTGACTTTC. As protein: CAWSVWGITGANVLTF.

The chain links TRBV27 to TRBJ1-4; weak D call: TRBD1 (6 bases). Germline CDR1 and CDR2: MNHEY and SMNVEV (reference sequence). The V and J ends lost 0 bases and 8 bases respectively, with 16 bases between them. The length of the CDR3 is 16 residues. CDR3 bases: TGTGCCAGCAGTTTATCCGGAGGGGGTCTCGGGGAAAAACTGTTTTTT. This gives the protein CASSLSGGGLGEKLFF.

The chain carries TRBV10-3 and TRBJ1-1; D is perhaps TRBD1 (5 bases). Germline V gene lookup returns CDR1 ENHRY and CDR2 SYGVKD. The V end lost 2 bases, the J end lost 4 bases, and 11 bases lay between the germline ends. CDR3 size: 14 residues. CDR3 sequence reads: CAISETGQVTEAFF. The CDR3 coding sequence is TGTGCCATCAGTGAGACGGGGCAGGTCACTGAAGCTTTCTTT.

The V call is TRBV7-8, the J call TRBJ2-3, with D possibly matching TRBD2 (7 bases). This CDR3 is 15 amino acids long. Germline CDR1 and CDR2: SGHVS and FQNEAQ. V dropped 5 bases and J dropped 4 bases, with 16 bases sitting between them. The CDR3 sequence is CASSGRRGASDTQYF. For the CDR3, the DNA is TGTGCCAGCAGCGGGCGACGGGGGGCATCAGATACGCAGTATTTT.

This clone was found once. The genes are TRBV20-1 and TRBJ2-5; maybe TRBD2 (6 bases). CDR1 and CDR2 from the germline V gene are DFQATT and SNEGSKA (reference sequence). The CDR3 sequence is 11 residues long. Trimming took 4 bases from V and 5 from J, leaving 8 bases between them. The CDR3 reads CSATSGETQYF. DNA of the CDR3: TGCAGTGCTACCAGCGGGGAGACCCAGTACTTC.

This chain uses TRBV7-2 with TRBJ1-2; TRBD1 is a possible D gene (6 bases). Trimming removed 2 bases from V and 5 bases from J, with 18 bases in between. Germline-derived CDR1 and CDR2 are SGHTA and FQGNSA. The CDR3 contains 16 residues. The CDR3 nucleotides are TGTGCCAGCAGCTTATTTGTAGCGGACAGTGCTTATGGCTACACCTTC. As protein: CASSLFVADSAYGYTF. The entire variable domain, with the rest obtained from reference TRBV7-2 and TRBJ1-2, is as follows: GAGVSQSPSNKVTEKGKDVELRCDPISGHTALYWYRQSLGQGLEFLIYFQGNSAPDKSGLPSDRFSAERTGGSVSTLTIQRTQQEDSAVYLCASSLFVADSAYGYTFGSGTRLTVV.

This chain connects TRBV6-6 to TRBJ2-2; D is perhaps TRBD1 or TRBD2 (6 bases each). The V end lost 6 bases, the J end lost 0 bases, and 11 bases lay between the germline ends. This CDR3 has 15 residues. Germline V gene sequence: CDR1 MNHNY, CDR2 SVGAGI (reference sequence). The CDR3 nucleotides read TGTGCCAGCAGGGCGGGACAAACGAACACCGGGGAGCTGTTTTTT. This encodes CASRAGQTNTGELFF.

This chain links TRBV6-5 with TRBJ1-3; D is uncertain. The length of the CDR3 is 16 residues. Trimming pared 0 bases from V and 0 bases from J, leaving 9 bases between. Germline loops: CDR1 MNHEY, CDR2 SVGAGI. CDR3 in amino acids: CASSYSRRLSGNTIYF. CDR3 bases: TGTGCCAGCAGTTACTCGAGACGGCTCTCTGGAAACACCATATATTTT.

This chain connects TRBV30 to TRBJ1-6; the D gene is possibly TRBD1 (6 bases). V shed 1 base and J shed 13 bases, with 14 bases lying between them. CDR1 and CDR2 from the germline V gene are GTSNPN and SVGIG (reference sequence). The CDR3 runs 13 residues. The CDR3 loop is CAWSAGAYPPLHF. The CDR3 nucleotides are TGTGCCTGGAGTGCAGGGGCTTACCCCCCCCTCCACTTT.

This clone was seen a single time. This chain joins TRBV5-4 and TRBJ1-1; D gene ambiguous. The CDR3 covers 14 residues. Trimming removed 0 bases from V and 3 bases from J, with 9 bases in between. Looked up from germline, CDR1 is SGHNT and CDR2 is YYREEE (reference sequence). The CDR3 spells CASSLDGPYTEAFF. The CDR3 nucleotides read TGTGCCAGCAGCTTGGATGGCCCGTACACTGAAGCTTTCTTT.

The chain couples TRBV30 to TRBJ1-4, with 7 bases identical to TRBD1. Germline lookup yields CDR1 GTSNPN and CDR2 SVGIG (reference sequence). The CDR3 has 18 amino acids. J gave up 0 bases and V 1 base, and 11 bases lay outside the gene matches. The CDR3 nucleotides are TGTGCCTGGAGTGGACAGGGTATTCGGGCGGCAACTAATGAAAAACTGTTTTTT. Translated, it gives CAWSGQGIRAATNEKLFF.

The J gene is TRBJ1-1, the V gene TRBV5-4; D is unclear. The germline gives CDR1 SGHNT, CDR2 YYREEE (reference sequence). The CDR3 consists of 14 residues. Trimming removed 2 bases from V and 2 bases from J, with 10 bases in between. The DNA for the CDR3 is TGTGCCAGCAGCTTCGGGGATATTAACACTGAAGCTTTCTTT. Translated: CASSFGDINTEAFF.